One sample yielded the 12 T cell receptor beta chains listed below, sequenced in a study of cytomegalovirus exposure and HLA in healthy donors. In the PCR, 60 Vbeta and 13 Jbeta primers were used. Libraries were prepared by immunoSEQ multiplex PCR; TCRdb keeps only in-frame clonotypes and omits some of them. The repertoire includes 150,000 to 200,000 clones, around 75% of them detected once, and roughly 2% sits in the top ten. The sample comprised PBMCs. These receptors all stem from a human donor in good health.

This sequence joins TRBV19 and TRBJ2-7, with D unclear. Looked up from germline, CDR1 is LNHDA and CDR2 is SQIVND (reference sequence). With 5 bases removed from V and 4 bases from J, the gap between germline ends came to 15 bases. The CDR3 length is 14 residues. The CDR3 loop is CASSQDTLKYEQYF. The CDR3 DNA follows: TGTGCCAGTAGTCAAGACACCTTAAAATACGAGCAGTACTTC.

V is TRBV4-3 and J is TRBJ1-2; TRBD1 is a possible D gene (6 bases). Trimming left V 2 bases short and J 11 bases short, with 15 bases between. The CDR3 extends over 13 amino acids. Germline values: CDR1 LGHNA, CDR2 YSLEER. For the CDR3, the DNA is TGCGCCAGCAGCCAACCACTTACAGGGTTTTACACCTTC. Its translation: CASSQPLTGFYTF.

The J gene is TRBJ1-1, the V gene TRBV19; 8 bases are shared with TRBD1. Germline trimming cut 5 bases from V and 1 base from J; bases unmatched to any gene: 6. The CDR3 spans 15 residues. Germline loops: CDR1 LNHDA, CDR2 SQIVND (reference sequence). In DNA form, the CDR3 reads TGTGCCAGTAGTGCCCGGACAGGGACGAACACTGAAGCTTTCTTT. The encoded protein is CASSARTGTNTEAFF.

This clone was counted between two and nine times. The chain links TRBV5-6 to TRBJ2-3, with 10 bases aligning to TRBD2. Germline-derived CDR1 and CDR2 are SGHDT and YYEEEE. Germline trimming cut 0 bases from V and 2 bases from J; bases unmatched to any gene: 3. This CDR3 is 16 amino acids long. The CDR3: CASSLALAGATDTQYF. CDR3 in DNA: TGTGCCAGCAGCTTGGCTCTAGCGGGGGCCACAGATACGCAGTATTTT.

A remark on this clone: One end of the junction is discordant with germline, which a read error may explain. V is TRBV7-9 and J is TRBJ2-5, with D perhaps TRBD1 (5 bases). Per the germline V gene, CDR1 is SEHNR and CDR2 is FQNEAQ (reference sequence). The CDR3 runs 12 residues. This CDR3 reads CSSSLGAETQYF. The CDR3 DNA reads TGTTCCAGCAGCTTAGGGGCGGAGACCCAGTACTTC. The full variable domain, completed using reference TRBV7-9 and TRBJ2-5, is DTGVSQNPRHKITKRGQNVTFRCDPISEHNRLYWYRQTLGQGPEFLTYFQNEAQLEKSRLLSDRFSAERPKGSFSTLEIQRTEQGDSAMYLCSSSLGAETQYFGPGTRLLVL.

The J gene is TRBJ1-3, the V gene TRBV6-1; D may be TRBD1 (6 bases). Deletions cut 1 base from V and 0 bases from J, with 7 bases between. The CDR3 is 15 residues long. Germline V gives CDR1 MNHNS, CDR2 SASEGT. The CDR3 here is CASSEGTASGNTIYF. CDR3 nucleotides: TGTGCCAGCAGTGAAGGGACAGCCTCTGGAAACACCATATATTTT.

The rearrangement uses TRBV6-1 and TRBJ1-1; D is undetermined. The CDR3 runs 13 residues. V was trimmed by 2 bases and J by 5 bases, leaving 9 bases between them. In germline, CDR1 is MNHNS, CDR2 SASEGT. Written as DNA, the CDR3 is TGTGCCAGCAGTGAACAGTCGGGGACTGAAGCTTTCTTT. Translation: CASSEQSGTEAFF.

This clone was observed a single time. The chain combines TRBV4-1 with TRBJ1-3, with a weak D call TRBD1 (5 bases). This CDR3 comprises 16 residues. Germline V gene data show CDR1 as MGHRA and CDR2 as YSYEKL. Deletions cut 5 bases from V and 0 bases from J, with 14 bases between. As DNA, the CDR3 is TGCGCCAGCAGCGAAGCCTTGACAGACTCTGGAAACACCATATATTTT. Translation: CASSEALTDSGNTIYF.

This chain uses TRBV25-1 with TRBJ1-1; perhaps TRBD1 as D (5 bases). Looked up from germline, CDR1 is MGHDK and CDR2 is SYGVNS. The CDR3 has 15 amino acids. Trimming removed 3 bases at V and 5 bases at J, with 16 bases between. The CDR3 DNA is TGTGCCAGCAGTGAGCAGCAGGGCAGGCGTACTGAAGCTTTCTTT. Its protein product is CASSEQQGRRTEAFF. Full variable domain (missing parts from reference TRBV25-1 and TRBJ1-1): EADIYQTPRYLVIGTGKKITLECSQTMGHDKMYWYQQDPGMELHLIHYSYGVNSTEKGDLSSESTVSRIRTEHFPLTLESARPSHTSQYLCASSEQQGRRTEAFFGQGTRLTVV.

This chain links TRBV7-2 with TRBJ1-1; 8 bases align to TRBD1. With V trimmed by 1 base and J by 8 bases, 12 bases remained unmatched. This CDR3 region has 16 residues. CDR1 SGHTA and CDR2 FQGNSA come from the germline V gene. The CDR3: CASSLVIGQGKREAFF. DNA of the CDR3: TGTGCCAGCAGCTTAGTAATCGGACAGGGTAAACGGGAAGCTTTCTTT.

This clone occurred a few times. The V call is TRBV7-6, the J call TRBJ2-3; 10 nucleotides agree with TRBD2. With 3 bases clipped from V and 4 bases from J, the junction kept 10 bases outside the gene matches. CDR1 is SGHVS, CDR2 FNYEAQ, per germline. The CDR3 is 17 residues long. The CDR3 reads CASSFGVLAGASDTQYF. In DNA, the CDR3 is TGTGCCAGCAGCTTCGGAGTGCTAGCGGGGGCATCAGATACGCAGTATTTT.

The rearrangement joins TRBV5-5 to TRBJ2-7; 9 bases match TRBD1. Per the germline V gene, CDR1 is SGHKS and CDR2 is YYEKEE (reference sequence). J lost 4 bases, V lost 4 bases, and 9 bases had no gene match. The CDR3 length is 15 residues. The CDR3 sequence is CASSLFSGQGYEQYF. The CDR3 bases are TGTGCCAGCAGCCTTTTCTCGGGACAGGGTTACGAGCAGTACTTC.